This T cell receptor beta chain was obtained from a study of control samples from healthy donors and cancer patients. This clone has a single count. Assay: immunoSEQ multiplex PCR; the TCRdb copy retains only in-frame clones and omits some. The sample contains about 89,000 clones, about nine tenths of which appear only once. Material: blood. This TCR was recovered from a man between 25 and 39 years old in good health.

The CDR3 is CASSFRGRGYTF. The CDR3, as DNA: TGTGCCAGCAGTTTCCGGGGCCGTGGCTACACCTTC. The chain carries TRBV6-6 and TRBJ1-2; TRBD1 is a possible D gene (5 bases). Trimming took off 4 bases at V and 7 bases at J, with 10 bases between the two ends. CDR1 is MNHNY and CDR2 is SVGAGI in the germline V gene (reference sequence). The CDR3 is 12 residues long.